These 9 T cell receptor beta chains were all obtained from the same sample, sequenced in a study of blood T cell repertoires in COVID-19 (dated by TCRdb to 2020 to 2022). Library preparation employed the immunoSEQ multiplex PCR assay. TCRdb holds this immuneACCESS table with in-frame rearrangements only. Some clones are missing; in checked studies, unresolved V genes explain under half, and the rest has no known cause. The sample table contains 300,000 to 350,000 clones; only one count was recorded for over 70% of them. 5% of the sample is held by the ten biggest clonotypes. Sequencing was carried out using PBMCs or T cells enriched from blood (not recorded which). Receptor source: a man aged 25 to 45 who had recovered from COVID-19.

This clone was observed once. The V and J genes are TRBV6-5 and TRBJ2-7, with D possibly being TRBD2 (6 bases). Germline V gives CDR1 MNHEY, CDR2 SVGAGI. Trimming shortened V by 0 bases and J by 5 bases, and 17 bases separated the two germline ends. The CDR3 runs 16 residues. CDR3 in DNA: TGTGCCAGCAGTTACTCGATTGCAGGGTGGGGGGACGAGCAGTACTTC. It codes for CASSYSIAGWGDEQYF.

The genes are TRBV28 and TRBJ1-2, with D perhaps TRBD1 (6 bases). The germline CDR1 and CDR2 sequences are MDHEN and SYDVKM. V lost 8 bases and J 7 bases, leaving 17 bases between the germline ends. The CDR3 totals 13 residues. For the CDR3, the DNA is TGTGCCAGCCTCCCCCGGGACATAGGTGGCTACACCTTC. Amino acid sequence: CASLPRDIGGYTF.

CDR3 in DNA: TGTGCCAGCAGCTCGAGACAGGGATCGTGGGGAAATAGCAATCAGCCCCAGCATTTT. Amino acid sequence: CASSSRQGSWGNSNQPQHF. This sequence joins TRBV13 and TRBJ1-5, with 7 bases fitting TRBD1. The trim removed 4 bases at V and 0 bases at J, leaving 15 bases unmatched. CDR3 size: 19 residues. CDR1 and CDR2 (germline): PRHDT, FYEKMQ (reference sequence).

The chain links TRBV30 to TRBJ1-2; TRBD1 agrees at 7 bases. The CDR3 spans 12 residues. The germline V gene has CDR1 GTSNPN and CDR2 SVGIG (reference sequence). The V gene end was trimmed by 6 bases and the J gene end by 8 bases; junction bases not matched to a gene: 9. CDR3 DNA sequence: TGTGCCTGCCCCACAGGGGAGGTCGGCTACACCTTC. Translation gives CACPTGEVGYTF.

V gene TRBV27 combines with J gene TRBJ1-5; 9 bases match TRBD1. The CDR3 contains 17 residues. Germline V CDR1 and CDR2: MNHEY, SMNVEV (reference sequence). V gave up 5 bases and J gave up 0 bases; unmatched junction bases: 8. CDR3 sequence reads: CASSRQGGEYSNQPQHF. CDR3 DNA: TGTGCCAGCAGTCGACAGGGGGGAGAATATAGCAATCAGCCCCAGCATTTT.

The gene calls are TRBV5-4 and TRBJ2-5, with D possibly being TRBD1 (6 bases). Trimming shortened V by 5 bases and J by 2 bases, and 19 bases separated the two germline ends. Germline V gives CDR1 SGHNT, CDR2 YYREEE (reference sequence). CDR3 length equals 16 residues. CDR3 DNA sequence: TGTGCCAGCAGTTATCGCACAGGGAGTAGACAAGAGACCCAGTACTTC. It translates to CASSYRTGSRQETQYF.

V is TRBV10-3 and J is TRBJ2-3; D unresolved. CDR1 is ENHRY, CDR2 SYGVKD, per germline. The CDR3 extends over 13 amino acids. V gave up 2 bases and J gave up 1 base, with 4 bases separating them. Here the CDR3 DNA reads TGTGCCATCAGTGAGACGGGCACAGATACGCAGTATTTT. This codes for CAISETGTDTQYF.

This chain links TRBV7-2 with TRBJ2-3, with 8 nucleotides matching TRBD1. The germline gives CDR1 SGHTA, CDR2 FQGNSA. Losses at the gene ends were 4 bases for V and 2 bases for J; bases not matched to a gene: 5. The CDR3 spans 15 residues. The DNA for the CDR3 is TGTGCCAGCAGCTACGGGACAGGAGTCACAGATACGCAGTATTTT. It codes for CASSYGTGVTDTQYF.

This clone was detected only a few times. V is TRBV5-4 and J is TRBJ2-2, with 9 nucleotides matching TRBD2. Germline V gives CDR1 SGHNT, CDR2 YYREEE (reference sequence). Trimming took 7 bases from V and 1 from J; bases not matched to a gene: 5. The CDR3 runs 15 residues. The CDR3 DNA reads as TGTGCCAGCGGAAAAGCGGGGGGGAACACCGGGGAGCTGTTTTTT. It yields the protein CASGKAGGNTGELFF.